The 11 T cell receptor beta chains given below trace back to one sample, sequenced in a study of neoadjuvant nivolumab and ipilimumab in lung cancer. The method was immunoSEQ multiplex PCR; TCRdb's version includes in-frame clones alone and lacks a portion of them. The sample includes fewer than 30,000 clones, 60% to 85% of them seen just once. The sequencing used tumor tissue, collected after neoadjuvant nivolumab, alone or with ipilimumab, at or shortly before surgery. The receptors stem from an adult with non-small cell lung cancer.

V and J are TRBV5-1 and TRBJ1-1; D is unclear. Germline V gene sequence: CDR1 SGHRS, CDR2 YFSETQ. The CDR3 runs to 12 residues. Trimming cost V 1 base and J 1 base, with 2 bases left between them. The CDR3 sequence is CASSLSNTEAFF. DNA of the CDR3: TGCGCCAGCAGCTTGTCGAACACTGAAGCTTTCTTT.

The chain employs TRBV15 and TRBJ2-2; a weak D match, TRBD1 (5 bases). The V end was cut by 1 base, the J end by 0 bases, with 12 bases between. The CDR3 extends over 17 amino acids. In germline, CDR1 is LNHNV, CDR2 YYDKDF (reference sequence). The CDR3 reads CATSRGLGPTNTGELFF. DNA of the CDR3: TGTGCCACCAGCAGAGGATTGGGGCCAACGAACACCGGGGAGCTGTTTTTT.

The chain uses TRBV6-1 and TRBJ2-5; 9 positions match TRBD2. The CDR3 loop spans 12 amino acids. V dropped 8 bases and J dropped 5; count of bases not matched to a gene: 3. Germline V gene sequence: CDR1 MNHNS, CDR2 SASEGT. The CDR3: CASAGGYETQYF. In nucleotides, the CDR3 is TGTGCCAGCGCGGGGGGGTACGAGACCCAGTACTTC.

The gene calls are TRBV5-4 and TRBJ2-7, with TRBD1 matching over 8 bases. This CDR3 has 14 residues. The germline V gene encodes CDR1 SGHNT and CDR2 YYREEE (reference sequence). V gave up 0 bases and J gave up 3 bases; unmatched junction bases: 2. For the CDR3, the DNA is TGTGCCAGCAGCTTGGACAGGGGGTTCTACGAGCAGTACTTC. This codes for CASSLDRGFYEQYF.

The chain combines TRBV6-5 with TRBJ1-1; D is unclear. Germline CDR1 is MNHEY and CDR2 is SVGAGI. V lost 6 bases and J 2 bases, leaving 4 bases between the germline ends. The CDR3 totals 11 residues. The DNA of the CDR3 is TGTGCCAGCAGGTTAAACACTGAAGCTTTCTTT. It yields the protein CASRLNTEAFF.

V usage is TRBV7-2 and J usage is TRBJ2-6; D is undetermined. Germline values: CDR1 SGHTA, CDR2 FQGNSA. This CDR3 comprises 14 residues. The V end was cut by 0 bases, the J end by 3 bases, with 3 bases between. The CDR3 region is CASSLANGANVLTF. The CDR3 DNA reads as TGTGCCAGCAGCTTAGCGAATGGGGCCAACGTCCTGACTTTC.

This chain joins TRBV10-3 and TRBJ2-2; D is possibly TRBD1 (6 bases). Trimming left V 11 bases short and J 5 bases short, with 12 bases between. Per the germline V gene, CDR1 is ENHRY and CDR2 is SYGVKD. The CDR3 covers 12 residues. The DNA for the CDR3 is TGTGCCCTCGGGCAGGGGACCGGGGAGCTGTTTTTT. Translating it yields CALGQGTGELFF.

The gene calls are TRBV7-9 and TRBJ1-2, with TRBD1 matching over 9 bases. Germline CDR1 is SEHNR and CDR2 is FQNEAQ (reference sequence). CDR3 length: 16 amino acids. The junction had 6 bases not matched to a gene; V was cut back by 4 bases and J by 0 bases. CDR3 loop: CASSSPDRGPNYGYTF. The DNA for the CDR3 is TGTGCCAGCAGCTCCCCGGACAGGGGACCTAACTATGGCTACACCTTC.

This clone was seen only once. The chain recombines TRBV7-2 with TRBJ1-6, with D possibly being TRBD1 (5 bases). V was cut by 6 bases and J by 13 bases, with 22 bases left in between. The CDR3 totals 15 residues. Germline V CDR1 and CDR2: SGHTA, FQGNSA. CDR3 in DNA: TGTGCCAGCAGAAGACAGAGCGGCGGCAGTCCGCCCCTCCACTTT. This codes for CASRRQSGGSPPLHF.

The chain has TRBV29-1 and TRBJ2-7; 8 bases align to TRBD1. The CDR3 has 12 residues. The junction had 4 bases not matched to a gene; V was cut back by 6 bases and J by 3 bases. Germline loops: CDR1 SQVTM, CDR2 ANQGSEA. The CDR3 DNA reads as TGCAGCGTCGGGACAGGCGTCTACGAGCAGTACTTC. This translates into CSVGTGVYEQYF.

This chain uses TRBV7-9 with TRBJ2-1; no reliable D call. Germline values: CDR1 SEHNR, CDR2 FQNEAQ (reference sequence). There are 12 residues in the CDR3. V was cut by 1 base and J by 8 bases, with 6 bases left in between. The CDR3 nucleotides read TGTGCCAGCAGCTTAGAAGGGCATGAGCAGTTCTTC. This gives the protein CASSLEGHEQFF.